This T cell receptor (beta chain) was found in a study of blood T cell repertoires in COVID-19. For the study at large: The United States, Italy and Spain supplied acute and convalescent COVID-19 samples. T cells, B-cell-depleted T cells, or PBMCs supplied cDNA or gDNA.

This CDR3 is 16 amino acids long. V shed 5 bases and J shed 6 bases, with 19 bases lying between them. Germline-derived CDR1 and CDR2 are SGHAT and FQNNGV. Methods used by the authors: By means of reference gene primer amplification, nucleated cell counts were estimated. Measured with immunoSEQ multiplex PCR; TCRdb has only the in-frame clones, and not every one. From that table come the V and J calls and clone size; the DNA was used to work out D and trimming. The table shows some 260,000 clones, with roughly 87% occurring only once. The TCR was taken from a woman aged 25 to 39 with acute or convalescent COVID-19. The sequenced sample consisted of peripheral blood. This chain uses TRBV11-2 with TRBJ2-2, with D hard to call. CDR3 loop: CASSARLVNRAGELFF. The CDR3 bases are TGTGCCAGCAGCGCCCGTCTAGTCAACCGGGCCGGGGAGCTGTTTTTT.